One and the same sample provided the 17 T cell receptor beta chains below, sequenced in a study of shared clonotypes between healthy human individuals. The protocol was immunoSEQ multiplex PCR, while the TCRdb copy is restricted to in-frame clones and leaves out a portion. Of roughly 300,000 clones listed, more than 60% are singletons. Sequencing was done on a sample of memory CD4+ T cells sorted from blood. This sample's subset: CD45RA-negative fraction. The receptors come from a young man in good health.

The chain couples TRBV7-2 to TRBJ2-1, with 12 bases lining up with TRBD2. The CDR3 contains 17 residues. Germline V CDR1 and CDR2: SGHTA, FQGNSA. Trimming cost V 6 bases and J 5 bases; bases outside gene matches: 11. The CDR3 DNA reads TGTGCCAGCAGACGGACTAGCGGGATCGCGAACAACAATGAGCAGTTCTTC. Residues: CASRRTSGIANNNEQFF.

This clone was found once. In nucleotides, the CDR3 is TGTGCCAGAATGGAGCAGTACTTC. Translated: CARMEQYF. This chain links TRBV6-1 with TRBJ2-7; unclear D gene. The CDR3 covers 8 residues. The germline CDR1 and CDR2 sequences are MNHNS and SASEGT. V was cut by 9 bases and J by 7 bases, with 4 bases left in between.

In its sample, this clone was seen once. The V call is TRBV5-8, the J call TRBJ2-5, with 7 bases that match TRBD2. The germline CDR1 and CDR2 sequences are SGHTS and YDEGEE. V lost 0 bases, J lost 5 bases, and 7 bases stayed unmatched. The CDR3 runs 15 residues. The CDR3 DNA reads TGTGCCAGCAGCTTGGTTAGCGGGCTTGTGGAGACCCAGTACTTC. Its protein product is CASSLVSGLVETQYF. Supplemented by reference TRBV5-8 and TRBJ2-5, the full variable domain reads EAGVTQSPTHLIKTRGQQATLRCSPISGHTSVYWYQQALGLGLQFLLWYDEGEERNRGNFPPRFSGRQFPNYSSELNVNALELEDSALYLCASSLVSGLVETQYFGPGTRLLVL.

The J gene is TRBJ2-7, the V gene TRBV30; D is unclear. The V gene's germline CDR1 is GTSNPN and CDR2 SVGIG (reference sequence). With 2 bases removed from V and 6 bases from J, the gap between germline ends came to 14 bases. The CDR3 contains 13 residues. CDR3 sequence: CAWSYLTHGEQYF. In DNA form, the CDR3 reads TGTGCCTGGAGTTATTTGACCCATGGCGAGCAGTACTTC. The full variable domain, completed using reference TRBV30 and TRBJ2-7, is SQTIHQWPATLVQPVGSPLSLECTVEGTSNPNLYWYRQAAGRGLQLLFYSVGIGQISSEVPQNLSASRPQDRQFILSSKKLLLSDSGFYLCAWSYLTHGEQYFGPGTRLTVT.

This clone was picked up a small number of times. The chain uses TRBV2 and TRBJ2-5; TRBD1 matches 7 bases. This CDR3 is 13 amino acids long. The trim removed 9 bases at V and 7 bases at J, leaving 11 bases unmatched. The germline V gene has CDR1 SNHLY and CDR2 FYNNEI. The CDR3 nucleotides are TGTGCCAGTCCTCGGGACAGATCGGGGACCCAGTACTTC. Residues: CASPRDRSGTQYF.

The chain uses TRBV7-6 and TRBJ2-7, with D perhaps matching TRBD1 or TRBD2 (5 bases each). The V and J ends lost 5 bases and 6 bases respectively, with 11 bases between them. Germline values: CDR1 SGHVS, CDR2 FNYEAQ. This CDR3 contains 12 residues. The CDR3 here is CASSHGTGEQYF. The CDR3, as DNA: TGTGCCAGCAGCCATGGGACGGGCGAGCAGTACTTC.

The chain combines TRBV6-9 with TRBJ2-7; TRBD1 matches at 8 bases. This CDR3 has 13 amino acids. Trimming cost V 3 bases and J 3 bases; bases outside gene matches: 1. Germline-derived CDR1 and CDR2 are MNHGY and SVAAGI. The CDR3 sequence is CASSYDRGYEQYF. The CDR3, as DNA: TGTGCCAGCAGTTACGACAGGGGCTACGAGCAGTACTTC.

The sample holds a few counts of this clone. The chain combines TRBV28 with TRBJ1-4; 9 bases map to TRBD1. The CDR3 loop spans 16 amino acids. Germline assignment: CDR1 MDHEN and CDR2 SYDVKM. V dropped 3 bases and J dropped 7; count of bases not matched to a gene: 9. The CDR3 reads CASSFLQGATREKLFF. CDR3 sequence (DNA): TGTGCCAGCAGTTTTTTACAGGGGGCTACCCGTGAAAAACTGTTTTTT.

The chain carries TRBV28 and TRBJ1-5; D is uncertain. Germline loops: CDR1 MDHEN, CDR2 SYDVKM. The V end was cut by 2 bases, the J end by 1 base, with 12 bases between. This CDR3 comprises 16 residues. CDR3 amino acids: CASSLMRRISNQPQHF. CDR3 sequence (DNA): TGTGCCAGCAGTTTAATGCGGCGGATAAGCAATCAGCCCCAGCATTTT.

The chain combines TRBV5-1 with TRBJ2-5; D unclear. The CDR3 contains 16 residues. Germline-derived CDR1 and CDR2 are SGHRS and YFSETQ. V was cut by 4 bases and J by 2 bases, with 18 bases left in between. The CDR3 is CASSPWGLAEQETQYF. CDR3 nucleotides: TGCGCCAGCAGCCCATGGGGATTAGCAGAACAAGAGACCCAGTACTTC.

The rearrangement links TRBV18 to TRBJ2-7; D may be TRBD1 (5 bases). In germline, CDR1 is KGHSH, CDR2 LQKENI. V was shortened by 2 bases and J by 3 bases, with 11 bases between the two germline ends. CDR3 length equals 14 residues. CDR3 protein: CASSPGTGLYEQYF. In DNA, the CDR3 is TGTGCCAGCTCACCAGGAACAGGTCTCTACGAGCAGTACTTC.

The chain joins TRBV7-2 to TRBJ2-3; D not certain. The CDR3 length is 14 residues. Trimming left V 5 bases short and J 4 bases short, with 13 bases between. Germline CDR1 reads SGHTA; CDR2 reads FQGNSA. In nucleotides, the CDR3 is TGTGCCAGCAGCCCCTCCCGAAATCCAGATACGCAGTATTTT. This translates into CASSPSRNPDTQYF.

This CDR3 is CASSAWDRGETQYF. The CDR3 nucleotides read TGTGCCAGCAGCGCGTGGGACAGGGGAGAGACCCAGTACTTC. V usage is TRBV7-8 and J usage is TRBJ2-5, with 10 bases that match TRBD1. With 5 bases clipped from V and 4 bases from J, the junction kept 4 bases outside the gene matches. Germline V gene sequence: CDR1 SGHVS, CDR2 FQNEAQ. This CDR3 has 14 residues.

The gene calls are TRBV5-1 and TRBJ2-2; perhaps TRBD1 as D (5 bases). V shed 4 bases and J shed 4 bases, with 11 bases lying between them. The germline CDR1 and CDR2 sequences are SGHRS and YFSETQ. The CDR3 extends over 14 amino acids. The CDR3: CASSAQGGTGELFF. DNA for the CDR3: TGCGCCAGCAGCGCCCAGGGTGGCACCGGGGAGCTGTTTTTT.

The chain recombines TRBV2 with TRBJ2-7; no firm D call. Trimming left V 0 bases short and J 6 bases short, with 9 bases between. Germline CDR1 and CDR2: SNHLY and FYNNEI. The CDR3 loop spans 13 amino acids. This CDR3 reads CASSEALGTEQYF. The CDR3 DNA sequence: TGTGCCAGCAGTGAAGCTCTTGGCACCGAGCAGTACTTC. The variable domain in full, with the rest retrieved from reference TRBV2 and TRBJ2-7, is EPEVTQTPSHQVTQMGQEVILRCVPISNHLYFYWYRQILGQKVEFLVSFYNNEISEKSEIFDDQFSVERPDGSNFTLKIRSTKLEDSAMYFCASSEALGTEQYFGPGTRLTVT.

J is TRBJ2-3 and V is TRBV5-5, with unresolved D. Germline values: CDR1 SGHKS, CDR2 YYEKEE (reference sequence). Trimming removed 1 base at V and 4 bases at J, with 10 bases between. The CDR3 is made up of 14 amino acids. This chain's CDR3 is CASSLRGGADTQYF. The CDR3 coding sequence is TGTGCCAGCAGCTTGAGAGGCGGCGCAGATACGCAGTATTTT. Full variable domain (remainder filled in from reference TRBV5-5 and TRBJ2-3): DAGVTQSPTHLIKTRGQQVTLRCSPISGHKSVSWYQQVLGQGPQFIFQYYEKEERGRGNFPDRFSARQFPNYSSELNVNALLLGDSALYLCASSLRGGADTQYFGPGTRLTVL.

This chain connects TRBV7-2 to TRBJ2-1; 7 bases line up with TRBD2. V was pared by 8 bases and J by 9 bases, with 13 bases of the junction left unmatched. The CDR3 covers 14 residues. The V gene's germline CDR1 is SGHTA and CDR2 FQGNSA. CDR3 sequence: CASSRVTSDSEQFF. CDR3 nucleotides: TGTGCCAGCTCCAGGGTTACTAGCGACAGTGAGCAGTTCTTC.